The 9 T cell receptor beta chains reported below all come from one sample, sequenced in a study of T cell responses to AZD1222 COVID-19 vaccine. Profiled with immunoSEQ multiplex PCR; TCRdb holds only in-frame clones, not every one. The repertoire holds about 89,000 clones, around 90% seen once, with 5.2% in the top ten. The sequencing used peripheral blood, collected on day 0 of MenACWY control vaccination. These receptors were collected from an adult in good health.

The chain combines TRBV3-1 (or the pseudogene TRBV3-2) with TRBJ1-3; D not certain. Germline CDR1 LGHDT, CDR2 YNNKEL (reference sequence). CDR3 length: 14 amino acids. V was clipped by 2 bases and J by 4 bases, with 9 bases between them. CDR3 DNA sequence: TGTGCCAGCAGCCAACTCAACGGAGGAAACACCATATATTTT. Amino acid sequence: CASSQLNGGNTIYF.

The chain combines TRBV19 with TRBJ2-3, with 13 bases matching TRBD2. This CDR3 spans 18 amino acids. Germline assignment: CDR1 LNHDA and CDR2 SQIVND (reference sequence). V lost 3 bases to trimming and J lost 4 bases; unmatched junction nucleotides: 10. This CDR3 reads CASSIAPRTSGGADTQYF. CDR3 coding DNA: TGTGCCAGTAGTATTGCCCCCCGGACTAGCGGGGGTGCAGATACGCAGTATTTT.

This clone was detected once. The chain recombines TRBV19 with TRBJ2-6; possibly TRBD1 for D (5 bases). The V and J ends lost 4 bases and 2 bases respectively, with 9 bases between them. The CDR3 is 15 residues long. Germline V lookup: CDR1 LNHDA, CDR2 SQIVND (reference sequence). The CDR3, as DNA: TGTGCCAGTAGTAGTCAGGGTACTGGGGCCAACGTCCTGACTTTC. Its protein is CASSSQGTGANVLTF.

The chain couples TRBV7-9 to TRBJ1-6; the match to TRBD1 covers 11 bases. There are 15 residues in the CDR3. Unmatched junction bases numbered 2, after V lost 5 bases and J lost 5 bases. CDR1 and CDR2 from the germline V gene are SEHNR and FQNEAQ (reference sequence). The CDR3 reads CASSPGQGDNSPLHF. CDR3 DNA: TGTGCCAGCAGCCCGGGACAGGGGGATAATTCACCCCTCCACTTT.

This clone was found a few times. The V gene is TRBV19, the J gene TRBJ2-1; TRBD2 matches 12 bases. The J segment lost 0 bases and the V segment lost 3 bases, leaving 6 bases of the junction unmatched. Germline-derived CDR1 and CDR2 are LNHDA and SQIVND (reference sequence). This CDR3 contains 18 residues. CDR3 coding DNA: TGTGCCAGTAGTATCTCTAGCGGGGGGGTAACCTCCTACAATGAGCAGTTCTTC. Translating gives CASSISSGGVTSYNEQFF.

This chain connects TRBV11-1 to TRBJ2-5; tentative D call: TRBD1 (6 bases). V lost 6 bases and J 3 bases, leaving 14 bases between the germline ends. CDR1 is SGHAT, CDR2 FQDESV, per germline (reference sequence). There are 14 residues in the CDR3. This CDR3 reads CASSRGGWEETQYF. As DNA, the CDR3 is TGTGCCAGCAGTCGTGGGGGCTGGGAAGAGACCCAGTACTTC.

This clone was recorded once. This chain joins TRBV9 and TRBJ2-5, with 8 bases identical to TRBD1. Germline trimming cut 0 bases from V and 5 bases from J; bases unmatched to any gene: 6. CDR1 and CDR2 from the germline V gene are SGDLS and YYNGEE. This CDR3 spans 15 amino acids. The CDR3 is CASSVAGGAKETQYF. Written as DNA, the CDR3 is TGTGCCAGCAGCGTAGCAGGGGGCGCAAAGGAGACCCAGTACTTC.

The chain has TRBV6-5 and TRBJ1-2; D may be TRBD1 (5 bases). The CDR3 has 13 residues. V was cut by 7 bases and J by 5 bases, with 14 bases left in between. Germline CDR1 reads MNHEY; CDR2 reads SVGAGI. This CDR3 is CASKRTREYGYTF. In nucleotides, the CDR3 is TGTGCCAGCAAGCGGACAAGGGAGTATGGCTACACCTTC.

The rearrangement links TRBV20-1 to TRBJ2-7; a weak D match, TRBD1 (5 bases). Trimming removed 6 bases from V and 6 bases from J, with 12 bases in between. CDR1 is DFQATT and CDR2 is SNEGSKA in the germline V gene (reference sequence). The CDR3 totals 11 residues. This CDR3 reads CSAPRGSEQYF. CDR3 bases: TGCAGTGCCCCTAGGGGCTCCGAGCAGTACTTC.